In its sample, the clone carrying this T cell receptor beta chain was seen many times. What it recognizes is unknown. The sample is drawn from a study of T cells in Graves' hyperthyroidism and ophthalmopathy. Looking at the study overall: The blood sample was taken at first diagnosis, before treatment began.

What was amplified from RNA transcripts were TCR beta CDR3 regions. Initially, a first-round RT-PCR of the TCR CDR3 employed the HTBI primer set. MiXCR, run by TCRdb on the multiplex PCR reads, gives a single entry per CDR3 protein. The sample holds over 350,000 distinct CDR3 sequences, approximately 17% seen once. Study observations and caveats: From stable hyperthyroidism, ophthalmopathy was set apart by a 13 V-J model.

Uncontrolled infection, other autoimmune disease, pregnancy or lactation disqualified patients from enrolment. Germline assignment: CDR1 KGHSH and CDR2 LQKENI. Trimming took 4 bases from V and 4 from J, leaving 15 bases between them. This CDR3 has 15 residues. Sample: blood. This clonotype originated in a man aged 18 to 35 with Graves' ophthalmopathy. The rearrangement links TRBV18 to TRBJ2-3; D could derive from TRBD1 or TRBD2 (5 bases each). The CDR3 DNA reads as TGTGCCAGCTCACTCGGGGCGCAGGATGCAGATACGCAGTATTTT. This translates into CASSLGAQDADTQYF.